This is a list of T cell receptor beta chains from one sample in a study of T cell changes during pregnancy in multiple sclerosis. Sequencing used immunoSEQ multiplex PCR; TCRdb keeps in-frame clones, though not all of them. The sample has 60,000 to 85,000 clones, roughly nine tenths seen once. Sequences were derived from peripheral blood, sampled in the second trimester of pregnancy. The origin of the receptors is a female donor with multiple sclerosis, enrolled in a pregnancy study. Each CDR3 is given with its conserved first and last residue. Fields, in order: V gene, CDR3 length, J gene, D gene, clone size, CDR3 protein, CDR3 DNA. The D gene is left open where the match is weak. Not all rows give a size; the values are once, few, many and, for expanded clones, a class.

>TRBV11-2|16|TRBJ2-5|NA|NA
CASSLGARSAGETQYF
TGTGCCAGCAGCTTGGGAGCAAGGTCCGCGGGAGAGACCCAGTACTTC
>TRBV30|13|TRBJ1-6|TRBD1|NA
CAWSETGNSPLHF
TGTGCCTGGAGCGAGACAGGGAATTCACCCCTCCACTTT
>TRBV7-8|13|TRBJ1-1|NA|NA
CASSLLGGTEAFF
TGTGCCAGCAGCTTGCTCGGGGGGACCGAAGCTTTCTTT
>TRBV4-2|16|TRBJ2-2|TRBD1|NA
CASSLGQDANTGELFF
TGTGCCAGCAGCTTAGGACAGGACGCGAACACCGGGGAGCTGTTTTTT
>TRBV7-6|14|TRBJ2-3|TRBD2|NA
CASSSGGAPDTQYF
TGTGCCAGCAGCTCCGGGGGGGCGCCAGATACGCAGTATTTT
>TRBV27|16|TRBJ2-3|TRBD2|NA
CATGPITSGGTDTQYF
TGTGCCACCGGGCCCATTACTAGCGGGGGCACAGATACGCAGTATTTT
>TRBV2|14|TRBJ1-2|TRBD1|NA
CASIIRTGEGGYTF
TGTGCCAGCATTATTCGGACAGGGGAGGGTGGCTACACCTTC
>TRBV29-1|17|TRBJ2-1|NA|once
CSAALLRGRKSYNEQFF
TGCAGCGCTGCTCTATTAAGGGGTCGGAAATCCTACAATGAGCAGTTCTTC
>TRBV6-1|14|TRBJ2-5|NA|NA
CASSGDMFQETQYF
TGTGCCAGCAGTGGGGACATGTTTCAAGAGACCCAGTACTTC
>TRBV25-1|13|TRBJ1-4|NA|NA
CASRAGWNEKLFF
TGTGCCAGCAGGGCAGGGTGGAACGAAAAACTGTTTTTT
>TRBV18|18|TRBJ2-2|NA|NA
CASSLLHNRQWDTGELFF
TGTGCCAGCTCACTCCTGCATAATAGACAGTGGGACACCGGGGAGCTGTTTTTT
>TRBV5-6|15|TRBJ2-1|NA|NA
CASSLTQSSYNEQFF
TGTGCCAGCAGCCTAACACAGAGCTCCTACAATGAGCAGTTCTTC
>TRBV27|14|TRBJ2-1|TRBD2|NA
CASSLTGTSPIAFF
TGTGCCAGCAGTTTAACTGGGACTAGCCCCATTGCGTTCTTC
>TRBV18|13|TRBJ2-7|NA|NA
CASSRDRSYEQYF
TGTGCCAGCTCACGCGACAGATCCTACGAGCAGTACTTC
>TRBV2|14|TRBJ1-5|TRBD1|NA
CASLGQGSNQPQHF
TGTGCCAGCCTGGGACAGGGAAGCAATCAGCCCCAGCATTTT
>TRBV2|17|TRBJ2-7|TRBD2|once
CASTAVSGRDRSVEQYF
TGTGCCAGCACGGCGGTTAGCGGGAGAGATCGTAGCGTCGAGCAGTACTTC
>TRBV4-3|18|TRBJ1-5|NA|NA
CASSQELPGGRSNQPQHF
TGCGCCAGCAGCCAAGAGCTCCCAGGAGGAAGAAGCAATCAGCCCCAGCATTTT
>TRBV6-1|15|TRBJ2-1|TRBD2|NA
CASSATSGRAGEQFF
TGTGCCAGCAGTGCGACTAGCGGGAGGGCGGGCGAGCAGTTCTTC
>TRBV11-3|15|TRBJ2-3|TRBD2|NA
CASSLAGLAGETQYF
TGTGCCAGCAGCTTAGCGGGACTAGCGGGAGAGACGCAGTATTTT
>TRBV15|15|TRBJ1-3|NA|few
CATSRDVLSGNTIYF
TGTGCCACCAGCAGAGACGTTCTCTCTGGAAACACCATATATTTT
>TRBV27|12|TRBJ2-3|TRBD2|NA
CATRRGIDTQYF
TGTGCCACGAGGCGGGGGATAGATACGCAGTATTTT
>TRBV7-2|14|TRBJ1-1|NA|NA
CASSLEGQRGEAFF
TGTGCCAGCAGCTTAGAGGGGCAACGAGGTGAAGCTTTCTTT
>TRBV7-2|16|TRBJ1-2|TRBD1|NA
CASSINPGQGAGGYTF
TGTGCCAGCAGCATTAATCCGGGACAGGGGGCAGGTGGCTACACCTTC
>TRBV5-1|16|TRBJ1-3|NA|NA
CASSSLARGFGNTIYF
TGCGCCAGCAGCTCCCTGGCTCGGGGTTTCGGAAACACCATATATTTT
>TRBV6-1|15|TRBJ1-6|TRBD1|few
CASIRQGSNNSPLHF
TGTGCCAGCATAAGACAGGGCTCCAATAATTCACCCCTCCACTTT
>TRBV4-2|14|TRBJ1-6|TRBD1|NA
CASSRGQEASPLHF
TGTGCCAGCAGCCGGGGACAGGAGGCCTCACCCCTCCACTTT
>TRBV6-5|13|TRBJ1-2|TRBD1|NA
CASSSGQAPGYTF
TGTGCCAGCAGTTCAGGACAGGCTCCTGGCTACACCTTC
>TRBV30|14|TRBJ2-1|TRBD2|NA
CALRRLASYNEQFF
TGTGCCTTGCGACGACTAGCCTCCTACAATGAGCAGTTCTTC
>TRBV19|15|TRBJ1-1|NA|NA
CASSIYPTENTEAFF
TGTGCCAGTAGTATTTACCCGACAGAGAACACTGAAGCTTTCTTT
>TRBV30|13|TRBJ1-5|TRBD1|NA
CAWSTGEGQPQHF
TGTGCCTGGAGCACAGGGGAAGGTCAGCCCCAGCATTTT
>TRBV5-4|15|TRBJ2-7|NA|NA
CASSPGGGFQYEQYF
TGTGCCAGCAGCCCGGGTGGCGGGTTCCAATACGAGCAGTACTTC
>TRBV5-5|13|TRBJ1-4|NA|NA
CASSLAGNEKLFF
TGTGCCAGCAGCTTAGCGGGTAATGAAAAACTGTTTTTT
>TRBV18|16|TRBJ1-5|NA|NA
CASSPTADTFNQPQHF
TGTGCCAGCTCACCCACCGCGGACACCTTCAATCAGCCCCAGCATTTT
>TRBV5-6|12|TRBJ1-2|NA|NA
CASSSYNYGYTF
TGTGCCAGCAGCTCCTATAACTATGGCTACACCTTC
>TRBV6-1|14|TRBJ1-5|NA|NA
CASNLVGGNQPQHF
TGTGCCAGCAACCTCGTCGGCGGGAATCAGCCCCAGCATTTT
>TRBV7-8|14|TRBJ2-3|NA|NA
CASSQGLRTDTQYF
TGTGCCAGCAGCCAAGGACTCCGCACAGATACGCAGTATTTT
>TRBV5-6|16|TRBJ2-7|NA|NA
CASSFWGERLSYEQYF
TGTGCCAGCAGCTTTTGGGGAGAAAGACTCTCCTACGAGCAGTACTTC
>TRBV6-5|15|TRBJ1-2|NA|NA
CASSYSGALVYGYTF
TGTGCCAGCAGTTACTCGGGGGCCCTTGTCTATGGCTACACCTTC
>TRBV4-3|19|TRBJ2-3|TRBD2|NA
CASSPITSGGTASTDTQYF
TGCGCCAGCAGCCCAATTACTAGCGGGGGAACCGCTAGCACAGATACGCAGTATTTT
>TRBV10-2|16|TRBJ2-5|NA|NA
CASSESTGDYTETQYF
TGCGCCAGCAGTGAGTCGACCGGCGACTACACGGAGACCCAGTACTTC
>TRBV10-3|15|TRBJ1-3|NA|once
CAISGQDRSGNTIYF
TGTGCCATCTCCGGCCAGGATCGCTCTGGAAACACCATATATTTT
>TRBV19|14|TRBJ2-1|NA|NA
CASSIGDPRVGQFF
TGTGCCAGTAGTATTGGAGACCCCCGGGTTGGGCAGTTCTTC
>TRBV30|14|TRBJ2-1|TRBD2|NA
CAWSTSGLYNEQFF
TGTGCCTGGAGTACTAGCGGCCTATACAATGAGCAGTTCTTC
>TRBV5-1|14|TRBJ1-6|NA|NA
CASSFAAVRSPLHF
TGCGCCAGCAGCTTCGCGGCAGTACGCTCACCCCTCCACTTT
>TRBV29-1|15|TRBJ2-7|NA|NA
CSVGGTGDLLYEQYF
TGCAGCGTTGGGGGGACGGGGGACCTCCTCTACGAACAGTACTTC
>TRBV7-9|14|TRBJ1-2|NA|NA
CASSLGQGLYGYTF
TGTGCCAGCAGCTTAGGTCAGGGGCTTTATGGCTACACCTTC
>TRBV10-3|14|TRBJ1-1|TRBD1|NA
CAINQDRGGTEAFF
TGTGCCATCAACCAAGACAGGGGGGGTACTGAAGCTTTCTTT
>TRBV18|13|TRBJ2-2|NA|NA
CASSPSGTGELFF
TGTGCCAGCTCACCGTCCGGGACCGGGGAGCTGTTTTTT
>TRBV5-6|13|TRBJ1-3|NA|NA
CASSLQGGNTIYF
TGTGCCAGCAGCTTGCAGGGAGGAAACACCATATATTTT
>TRBV7-2|14|TRBJ2-1|NA|NA
CASSLARSHHEQFF
TGTGCCAGCAGCTTAGCGCGAAGTCATCATGAGCAGTTCTTC